The T cell receptor beta chain under discussion was sequenced for a study of T cells after yellow fever vaccination. Study context: Separation of EM, EMRA, CM and Tscm memory subsets by sorting relied on CD3, CD45RA, CCR7 and CD95.

The CDR3 is 16 residues long. TCRdb re-derived calls from the 5' RACE reads in MiXCR, one entry per CDR3 protein. The sample consists of about 26,000 distinct CDR3 sequences, 4% to 5% of them appearing once. As to this clonotype: A much larger clone differs by one base, so this may be a read error.

The clonotype originates from a man aged 18 to 29 who received the YFV17D yellow fever vaccine. V usage is TRBV12-3 or TRBV12-4 and J usage is TRBJ2-3; 8 nucleotides line up with TRBD2. Sequenced material: PBMCs, either bulk or a sorted T-cell subset (CD4+, CD8+, memory, or dextramer-sorted; not recorded which), taken on the day of the yellow fever booster vaccination. CDR3 amino acids: CGSSLTLAGRPNTQYF. The CDR3 region has the DNA TGTGGCAGCAGTTTAACCCTAGCGGGTCGCCCGAATACGCAGTATTTT.